Below are 10 T cell receptor beta chains sequenced from a single sample in a study of identical twins. TCRdb itself ran the 5' RACE reads through MiXCR, one entry per CDR3 protein. This table holds approximately 600,000 distinct CDR3 sequences, roughly 7.2% found once. These same records also appear under a second study, on yellow fever vaccine responses in identical twins.

Sequencing was performed on PBMCs. All receptors derive from a young woman in good health.

About this clonotype itself: The conserved phenylalanine or tryptophan normally closing the CDR3 is absent here, so this likely arose from a read error. This chain joins TRBV10-3 and TRBJ2-1, with TRBD2 matching 9 bases. The CDR3 covers 17 residues. The germline CDR1 and CDR2 sequences are ENHRY and SYGVKD. V lost 3 bases to trimming and J lost 7 bases; unmatched junction nucleotides: 13. In DNA, the CDR3 is TGTGCCATCAGTGATCCGGCCGCGGGAGGGCCTCGTAATGAGCAGTTCTAC. It is translated as CAISDPAAGGPRNEQFY.

This clonotype has more than one count but fewer than ten. The V and J genes are TRBV24-1 and TRBJ1-1; D is possibly TRBD1 (5 bases). Deletions cut 4 bases from V and 1 base from J, with 12 bases between. Germline values: CDR1 KGHDR, CDR2 SFDVKD. This CDR3 has 15 amino acids. As DNA, the CDR3 is TGTGCCACCAGTGAAGGGACGTCAAAGAACACTGAAGCTTTCTTT. It yields the protein CATSEGTSKNTEAFF.

V usage is TRBV11-2 and J usage is TRBJ2-1, with 12 bases matching TRBD1. Unmatched junction bases numbered 13, after V lost 4 bases and J lost 9 bases. CDR1 and CDR2 (germline): SGHAT, FQNNGV. CDR3 length: 17 amino acids. The CDR3 DNA reads as TGTGCCAGCAGCTCGAAGACAGGGACAGGGGGCGGGAGTGAGCAGTTCTTC. Translating it yields CASSSKTGTGGGSEQFF.

This clonotype has only a few counts. The genes are TRBV20-1 and TRBJ1-5, with unresolved D. The CDR3 extends over 16 amino acids. Germline loops: CDR1 DFQATT, CDR2 SNEGSKA (reference sequence). The V gene lost 0 bases and the J gene lost 4 bases, with 16 bases spanning the gap. The CDR3 sequence is CSAREIGRRRNQPQHF. CDR3 nucleotides: TGCAGTGCTAGAGAAATCGGGAGAAGAAGGAATCAGCCCCAGCATTTT.

This clonotype has more than one count but fewer than ten. The chain employs TRBV11-3 and TRBJ2-7; D gene ambiguous. CDR3 length: 12 amino acids. Germline loops: CDR1 SGHNT, CDR2 YENEEA. The V end lost 11 bases, the J end lost 6 bases, and 17 bases lay between the germline ends. The CDR3 protein is CARGRPYPEQYV. In DNA, the CDR3 is TGTGCCCGTGGGCGACCGTACCCCGAGCAGTACGTC.

The chain employs TRBV6-5 and TRBJ2-1, with a weak D call TRBD2 (7 bases). The ends were cut back, 0 bases at V and 13 bases at J, with 19 bases in the middle. This CDR3 is 15 amino acids long. The V gene's germline CDR1 is MNHEY and CDR2 SVGAGI. CDR3 DNA sequence: TGTGCCAGCAGTTACTCGATTTCGGGGGGCTCTCCCCAGTTCTTC. Protein: CASSYSISGGSPQFF.

The genes are TRBV20-1 and TRBJ2-1, with D perhaps TRBD1 (6 bases). Per germline, CDR1 DFQATT and CDR2 SNEGSKA (reference sequence). The V gene lost 6 bases and the J gene lost 3 bases, with 15 bases spanning the gap. The CDR3 loop spans 14 amino acids. CDR3 sequence reads: CSATPGRGYNEQFF. The CDR3 DNA follows: TGCAGTGCAACACCGGGCAGGGGCTACAATGAGCAGTTCTTC.

This chain links TRBV27 with TRBJ1-1; D ambiguous. V gave up 2 bases and J gave up 5 bases, with 18 bases separating them. Germline CDR1 MNHEY, CDR2 SMNVEV (reference sequence). CDR3 length: 16 amino acids. CDR3 bases: TGTGCCAGCAGTTTAGGTCATACACTTCGGGGTACTGAAGCTTTCTTT. It is translated as CASSLGHTLRGTEAFF.

This chain links TRBV7-9 with TRBJ2-3, with 11 bases fitting TRBD2. Germline-derived CDR1 and CDR2 are SEHNR and FQNEAQ (reference sequence). V dropped 6 bases and J dropped 2; count of bases not matched to a gene: 7. The CDR3 contains 16 residues. DNA of the CDR3: TGTGCCAGCAGTCCGGGACTAGCGGTTAACACAGATACGCAGTATTTT. It encodes CASSPGLAVNTDTQYF.

The chain combines TRBV20-1 with TRBJ2-4; D remains ambiguous. The ends were cut back, 4 bases at V and 0 bases at J, with 10 bases in the middle. This CDR3 comprises 14 residues. CDR1 is DFQATT and CDR2 is SNEGSKA in the germline V gene (reference sequence). The CDR3 region has the DNA TGCAGTGCTATTGGGGATCTAGCCAAAAACATTCAGTACTTC. It specifies CSAIGDLAKNIQYF.